This record covers a single T cell receptor beta chain. Its antigen is unknown. This entry belongs to a study of OX40 agonist ivuxolimab in advanced cancers. About the study: Dose-escalation cases comprised hepatocellular carcinoma, melanoma, renal cell or head and neck cancer. Three dose-escalation patients had partial responses: one with hepatocellular carcinoma and two with cutaneous melanoma.

Overall study results and limits: CD8+ T cells were the subset that, on average, had more expanded clones than CD4+.

The assay was immunoSEQ multiplex PCR, and TCRdb's table has in-frame clones only and misses some. The sample records about 94,000 clones, more than 90% being singletons. The CDR3 has 13 residues. Trimming removed 5 bases from V and 6 bases from J, with 13 bases in between. CDR1 and CDR2 (germline): SEHNR, FQNEAQ (reference sequence). Source: CD4+ or CD8+ T cells sorted from blood, taken in a trial of the OX40 agonist ivuxolimab. The genes are TRBV7-9 and TRBJ1-1; D not resolved. The sequence derives from an adult with an advanced solid tumor such as melanoma, head and neck, liver or kidney cancer. The CDR3 nucleotides are TGTGCCAGCAGCACCTCTGGATCTTCTGAAGCTTTCTTT. This codes for CASSTSGSSEAFF.